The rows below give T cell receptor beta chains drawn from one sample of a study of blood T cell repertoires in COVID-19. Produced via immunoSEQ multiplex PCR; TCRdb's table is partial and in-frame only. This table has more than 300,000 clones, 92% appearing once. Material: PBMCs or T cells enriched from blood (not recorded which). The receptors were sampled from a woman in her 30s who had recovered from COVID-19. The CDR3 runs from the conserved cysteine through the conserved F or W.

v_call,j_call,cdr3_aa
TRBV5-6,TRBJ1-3,CASSSRGRKNTIYF
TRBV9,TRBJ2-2,CASSLRGGHTGELFF
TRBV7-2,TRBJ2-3,CASSPIAGGPSDTQYF
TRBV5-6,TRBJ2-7,CASSLGQGDEQYF
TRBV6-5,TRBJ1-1,CASHQQGWTEAFF
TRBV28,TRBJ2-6,CASSLSARGLSGANVLTF
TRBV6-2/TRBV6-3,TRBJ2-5,CASSYGQSGTQYF
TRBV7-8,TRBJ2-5,CASSLAGGGAWETQYF
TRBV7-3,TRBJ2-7,CASSFRRGARAIYEQYF
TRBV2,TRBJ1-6,CASSNQGNTASPLHF
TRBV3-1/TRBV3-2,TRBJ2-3,CASSQDELRSDTQYF
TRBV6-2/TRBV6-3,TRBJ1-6,CASSRQGARNSPLHF
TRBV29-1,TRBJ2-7,CSVQATLLYEQYF
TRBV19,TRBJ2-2,CASSIEGLGTGELFF
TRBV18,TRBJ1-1,CASSHPSQGMNTEAFF
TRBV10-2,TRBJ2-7,CASSEPSLRENGQYF
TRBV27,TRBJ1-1,CASSLYSTGDVSTEAFF
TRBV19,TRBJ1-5,CASSIQGSDQPQHF
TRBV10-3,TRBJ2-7,CAISESGTSGRDVYEQYF
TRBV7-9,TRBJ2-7,CASSLQDSSYEQYF
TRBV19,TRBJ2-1,CASKSQGLGEQFF
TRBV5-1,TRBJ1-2,CATGESGNYGYTF
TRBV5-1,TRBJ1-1,CASSYRGGMNTEAFF
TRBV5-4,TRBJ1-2,CASSPGQGSLYGYTF
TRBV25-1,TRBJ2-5,CASSSPGGQETQYF
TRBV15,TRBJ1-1,CATSGDRLNTEAFF
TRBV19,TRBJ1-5,CASSIFFHSGNQPQHF
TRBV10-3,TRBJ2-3,CAIRRGLDTDTQYF
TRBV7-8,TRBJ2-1,CASSEWSGGAHEQFF
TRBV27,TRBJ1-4,CASSFGAGTENEKLFF
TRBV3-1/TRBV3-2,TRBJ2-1,CASLTSGSPEQFF
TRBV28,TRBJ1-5,CASRENNQPQHF
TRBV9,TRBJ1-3,CASSRAGDHSGNTIYF
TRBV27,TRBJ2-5,CASSSGLAGETQYF
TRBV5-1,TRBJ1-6,CASSNRKVQVRSTYNSPLHF
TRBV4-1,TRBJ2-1,CASGSGAVSSYNEQFF
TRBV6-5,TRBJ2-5,CASSYLAGWARETQYF
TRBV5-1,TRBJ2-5,CASSLGGQEETQYF
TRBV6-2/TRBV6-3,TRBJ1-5,CASSFQGLMVQPQHF
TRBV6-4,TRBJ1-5,CASSRSGQGSGQPQHF
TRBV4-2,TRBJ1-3,CASSQDLGFSGNTIYF
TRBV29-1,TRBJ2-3,CSVVGQGMTDTQYF
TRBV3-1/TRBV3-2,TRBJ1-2,CASSQAAAVNYGYTF
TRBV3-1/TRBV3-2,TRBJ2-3,CASSHAGRGPDTQYF
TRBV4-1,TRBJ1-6,CASSQETGDTGTPLHF